The 18 T cell receptor beta chains listed next were all sequenced from one sample in a study of cytomegalovirus exposure and HLA in healthy donors. Vbeta (60) and Jbeta (13) primers were used in the PCR. Here immunoSEQ multiplex PCR was the method, and the copy in TCRdb shows in-frame clones only, minus some. The sample holds more than 150,000 clones, 70% to 85% seen once. Sequencing was done on a sample of PBMCs. Every receptor here comes from a male donor in good health and CMV-seronegative.

V and J are TRBV19 and TRBJ1-5, with D perhaps TRBD1 (6 bases). Looked up from germline, CDR1 is LNHDA and CDR2 is SQIVND (reference sequence). The CDR3 is 15 residues long. Trimming cost V 5 bases and J 3 bases, with 14 bases left between them. In DNA form, the CDR3 reads TGTGCCAGTAGTCCAGGGGATGGAGTCAATCAGCCCCAGCATTTT. It specifies CASSPGDGVNQPQHF.

This clone was counted only a few times. The V and J genes are TRBV7-6 and TRBJ2-7; 12 bases line up with TRBD1. This CDR3 region has 15 residues. The V and J ends lost 0 bases and 9 bases, in that order; junction bases with no gene match: 6. Germline values: CDR1 SGHVS, CDR2 FNYEAQ. CDR3: CASSLAGTGGAGQYF. The CDR3 coding sequence is TGTGCCAGCAGCTTAGCGGGGACAGGGGGCGCGGGGCAGTACTTC.

The chain employs TRBV5-1 and TRBJ2-5, with 8 bases matching TRBD1. Germline trimming cut 2 bases from V and 1 base from J; bases unmatched to any gene: 1. CDR3 length: 14 amino acids. Germline V CDR1 and CDR2: SGHRS, YFSETQ. The CDR3 nucleotides are TGCGCCAGCAGCTTCGGACAGGGCCAAGAGACCCAGTACTTC. Translated, it gives CASSFGQGQETQYF.

The chain recombines TRBV28 with TRBJ2-1; 8 bases map to TRBD2. CDR1 and CDR2 from the germline V gene are MDHEN and SYDVKM. CDR3 length: 14 residues. Losses at the gene ends were 2 bases for V and 8 bases for J; bases not matched to a gene: 5. The CDR3 DNA follows: TGTGCCAGCAGTTTAAGCAGCGGGAGAGATGAGCAGTTCTTC. It is translated as CASSLSSGRDEQFF. Filled out from reference TRBV28 and TRBJ2-1, the complete variable domain reads DVKVTQSSRYLVKRTGEKVFLECVQDMDHENMFWYRQDPGLGLRLIYFSYDVKMKEKGDIPEGYSVSREKKERFSLILESASTNQTSMYLCASSLSSGRDEQFFGPGTRLTVL.

In its sample, this clone was seen a few times. The rearrangement links TRBV7-2 to TRBJ2-5, with D tentatively TRBD2 (6 bases). Trimming shortened V by 1 base and J by 3 bases, and 18 bases separated the two germline ends. CDR1 and CDR2 (germline): SGHTA, FQGNSA. The CDR3 covers 17 residues. The CDR3 DNA reads TGTGCCAGCAGCTTAGGGTTCGAGTGGGCGGGGAAAGAGACCCAGTACTTC. Its protein is CASSLGFEWAGKETQYF.

The chain joins TRBV4-2 to TRBJ2-3; 12 bases align to TRBD2. J was trimmed by 5 bases and V by 0 bases; bases with no gene match: 15. From germline, CDR1 is LGHNA and CDR2 YNFKEQ. The CDR3 contains 20 residues. The CDR3 DNA follows: TGTGCCAGCAGCCAAGATAGGGCTAGCGGGGGGGCTGGGGCCTTAGATACGCAGTATTTT. Translated: CASSQDRASGGAGALDTQYF.

V gene TRBV11-1 combines with J gene TRBJ2-7, with D perhaps matching TRBD1 (6 bases). Germline loops: CDR1 SGHAT, CDR2 FQDESV (reference sequence). Trimming pared 1 base from V and 3 bases from J, leaving 10 bases between. This CDR3 spans 14 amino acids. Here the CDR3 DNA reads TGTGCCAGCAGCTTAGGGAGAGGGGGCTACGAGCAGTACTTC. This codes for CASSLGRGGYEQYF.

CDR3 loop: CALGPNEKLFF. Written as DNA, the CDR3 is TGTGCCCTGGGCCCTAATGAAAAACTGTTTTTT. The chain recombines TRBV30 with TRBJ1-4, with D unclear. The CDR3 is 11 residues long. Germline assignment: CDR1 GTSNPN and CDR2 SVGIG (reference sequence). Deletions cut 8 bases from V and 3 bases from J, with 7 bases between.

The rearrangement uses TRBV6-6 and TRBJ1-1; tentatively, D is TRBD1 (6 bases). This CDR3 region has 13 residues. Trimming shortened V by 6 bases and J by 1 base, and 9 bases separated the two germline ends. Looked up from germline, CDR1 is MNHNY and CDR2 is SVGAGI (reference sequence). As DNA, the CDR3 is TGTGCCAGCAGCCCGACAGGGAACACTGAAGCTTTCTTT. It is translated as CASSPTGNTEAFF.

The chain employs TRBV5-8 and TRBJ2-5, with 14 bases identical to TRBD2. V lost 4 bases and J lost 4; bases outside the gene matches: 9. CDR3 length: 17 amino acids. CDR1 and CDR2 from the germline V gene are SGHTS and YDEGEE. CDR3 coding DNA: TGTGCCAGCAGCCCTGGACTAGCGGGGGGCCAACGAGAGACCCAGTACTTC. This codes for CASSPGLAGGQRETQYF.

V and J are TRBV4-1 and TRBJ1-2, with 7 positions matching TRBD1. The CDR3 loop spans 16 amino acids. Trimming at V came to 0 bases and at J to 1 base, leaving 5 bases not matched to a gene. CDR1 and CDR2 (germline): MGHRA, YSYEKL. The CDR3 nucleotides are TGCGCCAGCAGCCAAGATCGAGGGGGCAGTAACTATGGCTACACCTTC. Protein product: CASSQDRGGSNYGYTF.

Only one count was recorded for this clone. An end of the junction differs from the germline gene, which may be a read error. This chain connects TRBV7-9 to TRBJ2-7; TRBD1 aligns across 12 bases. The germline gives CDR1 SEHNR, CDR2 FQNEAQ (reference sequence). CDR3 length equals 15 residues. The CDR3 nucleotides are TGTTCCAGCAGCCATCGGGACAGGGGGCCCTACGAGCAGTACTTC. It is translated as CSSSHRDRGPYEQYF.

The chain couples TRBV15 to TRBJ2-4; 11 bases agree with TRBD2. The germline CDR1 and CDR2 sequences are LNHNV and YYDKDF (reference sequence). Unmatched junction bases numbered 13, after V lost 6 bases and J lost 0 bases. The CDR3 is made up of 19 amino acids. The CDR3 sequence: CATRDPTSGIGLAKNIQYF. The CDR3 bases are TGTGCCACCAGAGATCCGACTAGCGGGATAGGATTAGCCAAAAACATTCAGTACTTC.

This rearrangement joins TRBV7-9 to TRBJ2-7; D may be TRBD1 (7 bases). The CDR3 totals 14 residues. Trimming shortened V by 3 bases and J by 1 base, and 10 bases separated the two germline ends. Looked up from germline, CDR1 is SEHNR and CDR2 is FQNEAQ (reference sequence). This CDR3 reads CASSLAGQSYEQYF. In DNA form, the CDR3 reads TGTGCCAGCAGCTTGGCGGGACAGTCCTACGAGCAGTACTTC. Full variable domain (outside the CDR3, taken from reference TRBV7-9 and TRBJ2-7): DTGVSQNPRHKITKRGQNVTFRCDPISEHNRLYWYRQTLGQGPEFLTYFQNEAQLEKSRLLSDRFSAERPKGSFSTLEIQRTEQGDSAMYLCASSLAGQSYEQYFGPGTRLTVT.

V gene TRBV4-2 combines with J gene TRBJ1-1, with 9 bases identical to TRBD1. This CDR3 contains 16 residues. CDR1 and CDR2 (germline): LGHNA, YNFKEQ. V was pared by 4 bases and J by 0 bases, with 6 bases of the junction left unmatched. The CDR3 loop is CASSLTQGAMNTEAFF. The CDR3, as DNA: TGTGCCAGCAGCCTTACACAGGGGGCTATGAACACTGAAGCTTTCTTT.

By share of the sample, this clone is medium-sized (0.01 to 0.1%). The rearrangement uses TRBV29-1 and TRBJ1-1; D remains ambiguous. CDR1 SQVTM and CDR2 ANQGSEA come from the germline V gene. V shed 6 bases and J shed 1 base, with 3 bases lying between them. The CDR3 spans 10 residues. This chain's CDR3 is CSVKNTEAFF. CDR3 sequence (DNA): TGCAGCGTCAAGAACACTGAAGCTTTCTTT.

This chain uses TRBV11-2 with TRBJ2-1; D gene ambiguous. The V gene lost 2 bases and the J gene lost 6 bases, with 14 bases spanning the gap. This CDR3 comprises 15 residues. Germline V CDR1 and CDR2: SGHAT, FQNNGV. CDR3 bases: TGTGCCAGCAGCTTAAGCGTCTCCCGTGTCAATGAGCAGTTCTTC. Translating it yields CASSLSVSRVNEQFF.

V gene TRBV7-2 combines with J gene TRBJ2-1; tentative D call: TRBD1 (6 bases). Germline V gene lookup returns CDR1 SGHTA and CDR2 FQGNSA. The length of the CDR3 is 15 residues. Trimming cost V 0 bases and J 7 bases, with 13 bases left between them. DNA for the CDR3: TGTGCCAGCAGCTTAGCGGAAGGACAGTCGAATGAGCAGTTCTTC. Translating gives CASSLAEGQSNEQFF.